This TCR beta chain was sequenced in a study of a mutant IDH1 vaccine in newly diagnosed glioma. About the research overall: Treated patients had a mean age of 40.4 years and a roughly 60% male, roughly 40% female split. Prior therapy was radiotherapy, temozolomide, or both; most received both.

Study-wide results and caveats: Roughly 92% of patients showed vaccine-induced immune responses across multiple MHC alleles. Pseudoprogression appeared unlinked to shifts in leading peripheral T cell clonotypes.

As for time point: week 35, safety follow-up. What each vaccine dose contained was 300 ug of mutant IDH1 20-mer peptide, accompanied by topical imiquimod. Measured with immunoSEQ multiplex PCR; TCRdb has only the in-frame clones, and not every one. The sample yields around 30,000 clones, about four fifths seen once. With regard to this clone: Antigen: not known.

The specimen was PBMCs, collected from a glioma patient whose treatment included an IDH1 peptide vaccine. The clonotype originates from a woman in her late teens or twenties with glioma.

CDR3 residues: CASSLDGGYGYTF. The CDR3, as DNA: TGCGCCAGCAGCTTGGACGGGGGGTATGGCTACACCTTC. V usage is TRBV5-1 and J usage is TRBJ1-2, with a possible D match to TRBD1 (5 bases). Germline V gene lookup returns CDR1 SGHRS and CDR2 YFSETQ. The CDR3 sequence is 13 residues long. V lost 0 bases and J 5 bases, leaving 8 bases between the germline ends.